The 22 T cell receptor beta chains in this list originate from one sample, sequenced in a study of blood T cell repertoires in COVID-19. Using immunoSEQ multiplex PCR, the repertoire was profiled, and TCRdb retains in-frame clones only, with some absent. The table includes about 300,000 clones, 85% to 90% detected once. The sequenced sample was peripheral blood. These receptors originate from a woman aged 45 to 65 with COVID-19, enrolled during active disease.

The chain carries TRBV5-1 and TRBJ2-2; 8 bases line up with TRBD1. The CDR3 consists of 15 residues. With V trimmed by 3 bases and J by 5 bases, 6 bases remained unmatched. Looked up from germline, CDR1 is SGHRS and CDR2 is YFSETQ. CDR3 residues: CASSSRTGNTGELFF. The DNA of the CDR3 is TGCGCCAGCAGCTCAAGGACAGGGAATACCGGGGAGCTGTTTTTT.

The V call is TRBV7-3, the J call TRBJ2-1; TRBD2 matches 10 bases. Germline assignment: CDR1 SGHTA and CDR2 FQGTGA. V trimming: 8 bases; J trimming: 6 bases; junction bases outside the gene matches: 10. The CDR3 is 15 amino acids. The CDR3 protein is CASSVEAGGPNEQFF. Written as DNA, the CDR3 is TGTGCCAGCTCCGTAGAAGCGGGAGGGCCCAATGAGCAGTTCTTC.

This clone came up a few times. The V call is TRBV6-4, the J call TRBJ2-3; D is perhaps TRBD2 (6 bases). The V gene's germline CDR1 is MRHNA and CDR2 SNTAGT. Between the trimmed V and J ends, which lost 0 bases and 5 bases, there was a span of 12 bases. The CDR3 totals 15 residues. CDR3 sequence reads: CASSDSRGIIDTQYF. In DNA, the CDR3 is TGTGCCAGCAGTGACTCTCGCGGGATAATAGATACGCAGTATTTT.

The chain uses TRBV7-2 and TRBJ1-3; 7 bases match TRBD1. CDR1 is SGHTA, CDR2 FQGNSA, per germline. This CDR3 is built from 16 residues. Trimming at V came to 2 bases and at J to 2 bases, leaving 6 bases not matched to a gene. CDR3 nucleotide sequence: TGTGCCAGCAGCTTAAACAGGGGAATAGCTGGAAACACCATATATTTT. Its protein product is CASSLNRGIAGNTIYF.

The V call is TRBV5-1, the J call TRBJ1-1, with D perhaps TRBD1 (6 bases). Per the germline V gene, CDR1 is SGHRS and CDR2 is YFSETQ. V dropped 4 bases and J dropped 3 bases, with 19 bases sitting between them. This CDR3 contains 16 residues. CDR3: CASSAGGTLGDTEAFF. CDR3 nucleotide sequence: TGCGCCAGCAGCGCAGGTGGGACATTGGGTGACACTGAAGCTTTCTTT.

The CDR3 protein is CASSLTVPGGGYTF. The CDR3, as DNA: TGTGCCAGCTCACTGACAGTGCCAGGCGGTGGCTACACCTTC. The V call is TRBV18, the J call TRBJ1-2; tentatively, D is TRBD1 (5 bases). The germline V and J ends were trimmed by 4 bases and 7 bases, with 16 bases remaining between them. CDR1 is KGHSH, CDR2 LQKENI, per germline. The CDR3 has 14 amino acids.

The rearrangement links TRBV5-4 to TRBJ2-1; the match to TRBD2 covers 8 bases. The junction had 7 bases not matched to a gene; V was cut back by 1 base and J by 7 bases. The germline gives CDR1 SGHNT, CDR2 YYREEE (reference sequence). The CDR3 contains 15 residues. The DNA for the CDR3 is TGTGCCAGCAGCTTGAAAAGCGGGAGTTTGAATGAGCAGTTCTTC. Protein sequence: CASSLKSGSLNEQFF.

The chain carries TRBV5-1 and TRBJ2-1; maybe TRBD1 (6 bases). Germline assignment: CDR1 SGHRS and CDR2 YFSETQ. V gave up 0 bases and J gave up 3 bases, with 13 bases separating them. The CDR3 loop spans 16 amino acids. The CDR3 DNA sequence: TGCGCCAGCAGCTTGGGACAGGCGATGGACTACAATGAGCAGTTCTTC. Protein sequence: CASSLGQAMDYNEQFF.

The V gene is TRBV30, the J gene TRBJ2-2, with D perhaps matching TRBD2 (6 bases). The V and J ends lost 3 bases and 6 bases respectively, with 20 bases between them. The CDR3 is 16 residues long. Germline CDR1 reads GTSNPN; CDR2 reads SVGIG (reference sequence). CDR3 protein: CAWSRDSPWSAGELFF. The CDR3 region has the DNA TGTGCCTGGAGCCGGGACTCTCCTTGGTCCGCCGGGGAGCTGTTTTTT.

Points on this clone: Other DNA sequences of this sample code for an identical CDR3. This chain joins TRBV6-5 and TRBJ2-7; D gene unclear. CDR1 is MNHEY and CDR2 is SVGAGI in the germline V gene. The CDR3 extends over 14 amino acids. V gave up 0 bases and J gave up 1 base, with 7 bases separating them. The CDR3 DNA reads TGTGCCAGCAGTTACTCAGGCGGATCCTACGAGCAGTACTTC. Its protein is CASSYSGGSYEQYF.

The rearrangement links TRBV4-1 to TRBJ2-7, with a possible D match to TRBD1 (5 bases). The CDR3 is 15 residues long. The germline CDR1 and CDR2 sequences are MGHRA and YSYEKL. V was clipped by 0 bases and J by 3 bases, with 12 bases between them. CDR3 in DNA: TGCGCCAGCAGCCAAGACGCGACAGCGATCTACGAGCAGTACTTC. As protein: CASSQDATAIYEQYF.

The chain couples TRBV24-1 to TRBJ2-1; D is possibly TRBD2 (6 bases). The V end lost 4 bases, the J end lost 5 bases, and 14 bases lay between the germline ends. This CDR3 has 15 residues. Germline V gives CDR1 KGHDR, CDR2 SFDVKD. CDR3 in amino acids: CATSDSGRMNNEQFF. The CDR3 DNA is TGTGCCACCAGTGACAGCGGGCGGATGAACAATGAGCAGTTCTTC.

This chain links TRBV30 with TRBJ1-5, with D tentatively TRBD1 (5 bases). The length of the CDR3 is 15 residues. V was pared by 2 bases and J by 3 bases, with 14 bases between. Germline values: CDR1 GTSNPN, CDR2 SVGIG (reference sequence). CDR3 nucleotide sequence: TGTGCCTGGAGTAACGGCGGGACCACCAATCAGCCCCAGCATTTT. Amino acids: CAWSNGGTTNQPQHF. The complete variable domain, with remaining parts taken from reference TRBV30 and TRBJ1-5, reads SQTIHQWPATLVQPVGSPLSLECTVEGTSNPNLYWYRQAAGRGLQLLFYSVGIGQISSEVPQNLSASRPQDRQFILSSKKLLLSDSGFYLCAWSNGGTTNQPQHFGDGTRLSIL.

This clone was observed a single time. The chain uses TRBV19 and TRBJ2-5, with 11 bases that match TRBD2. Germline lookup yields CDR1 LNHDA and CDR2 SQIVND (reference sequence). J was trimmed by 7 bases and V by 1 base; bases with no gene match: 5. CDR3 size: 15 residues. The CDR3 sequence: CASSIGLAGLGTQYF. CDR3 sequence (DNA): TGTGCCAGTAGTATAGGACTAGCGGGGCTTGGGACCCAGTACTTC.

J is TRBJ1-4 and V is TRBV30; possible D gene TRBD1, 5 bases. Deletions cut 0 bases from V and 8 bases from J, with 7 bases between. CDR1 and CDR2 from the germline V gene are GTSNPN and SVGIG (reference sequence). This CDR3 has 12 residues. The CDR3 coding sequence is TGTGCCTGGAGTGTACGGGGGGAAAAACTGTTTTTT. Its translation: CAWSVRGEKLFF. Supplemented by reference TRBV30 and TRBJ1-4, the full variable domain reads SQTIHQWPATLVQPVGSPLSLECTVEGTSNPNLYWYRQAAGRGLQLLFYSVGIGQISSEVPQNLSASRPQDRQFILSSKKLLLSDSGFYLCAWSVRGEKLFFGSGTQLSVL.

A remark on this clone: The same CDR3 also results from other DNA sequences found in this sample. V and J are TRBV18 and TRBJ2-2; the D is unclear. The V end lost 2 bases, the J end lost 2 bases, and 12 bases lay between the germline ends. Germline CDR1 reads KGHSH; CDR2 reads LQKENI. The CDR3 extends over 16 amino acids. The CDR3 bases are TGTGCCAGCTCACCATCGAATTCAGAAAACACCGGGGAGCTGTTTTTT. Translating gives CASSPSNSENTGELFF.

This clone showed up just once. V gene TRBV9 combines with J gene TRBJ2-7; 10 bases map to TRBD1. The CDR3 is made up of 15 amino acids. J gave up 4 bases and V 7 bases, and 11 bases lay outside the gene matches. Looked up from germline, CDR1 is SGDLS and CDR2 is YYNGEE. The CDR3 sequence is CASGGQGSSRYEQYF. CDR3 in DNA: TGTGCCAGCGGGGGACAGGGGAGTTCCAGATACGAGCAGTACTTC.

This chain links TRBV28 with TRBJ1-3; D gene ambiguous. The germline V gene has CDR1 MDHEN and CDR2 SYDVKM. The V and J ends lost 6 bases and 2 bases respectively, with 11 bases between them. The CDR3 is 14 residues long. This CDR3 is CASSPQRTGNTIYF. In DNA form, the CDR3 reads TGTGCCAGCAGCCCGCAGAGGACTGGAAACACCATATATTTT.

This clone was observed a handful of times. The chain links TRBV19 to TRBJ1-5; no clear D. The CDR3 contains 15 residues. V was shortened by 7 bases and J by 0 bases, with 13 bases between the two germline ends. CDR1 and CDR2 (germline): LNHDA, SQIVND (reference sequence). Written as DNA, the CDR3 is TGTGCCAGTACTAATCGCGGGCTTAGCAATCAGCCCCAGCATTTT. Protein sequence: CASTNRGLSNQPQHF.

The chain links TRBV5-4 to TRBJ1-6; TRBD1 is a possible D gene (6 bases). The CDR3 is made up of 14 amino acids. The ends were cut back, 1 base at V and 8 bases at J, with 10 bases in the middle. Germline loops: CDR1 SGHNT, CDR2 YYREEE (reference sequence). The CDR3 DNA reads as TGTGCCAGCAGCTTGCAGGGGATATATTCACCCCTCCACTTT. Residues: CASSLQGIYSPLHF.

The chain links TRBV5-6 to TRBJ2-7; 11 positions match TRBD2. The germline gives CDR1 SGHDT, CDR2 YYEEEE. The V segment lost 4 bases and the J segment 4 bases; nucleotides outside the gene matches: 7. This CDR3 spans 15 amino acids. The DNA for the CDR3 is TGTGCCAGCAGCGTTCCGGGACTAGCGGCATACGAGCAGTACTTC. Its protein product is CASSVPGLAAYEQYF.

The chain has TRBV18 and TRBJ1-5; D may be TRBD1 (6 bases). The CDR3 extends over 14 amino acids. Trimming removed 6 bases from V and 3 bases from J, with 12 bases in between. Germline V gene lookup returns CDR1 KGHSH and CDR2 LQKENI. CDR3 in DNA: TGTGCCAGCTCGCCCCGGGACAACAATCAGCCCCAGCATTTT. It encodes CASSPRDNNQPQHF.